Below, 20 T cell receptor beta chains from the same sample are listed, as sequenced in a study of T cell changes during pregnancy in multiple sclerosis. Profiled with immunoSEQ multiplex PCR; TCRdb holds only in-frame clones, not every one. The sample holds 75,000 to 80,000 clones, over 75% seen once. The sequences come from peripheral blood, collected before pregnancy. The receptors here all came from a female donor with multiple sclerosis, enrolled in a pregnancy study.

As DNA, the CDR3 is TGTGCTAGTGGTTTCGTACAGGGCGCGAACACTGAAGCTTTCTTT. Amino acids: CASGFVQGANTEAFF. The chain uses TRBV12-5 and TRBJ1-1, with D perhaps matching TRBD1 (6 bases). V gave up 3 bases and J gave up 1 base, with 12 bases separating them. The CDR3 runs 15 residues. Germline V gene data show CDR1 as LGHNT and CDR2 as FRNRAP.

The chain joins TRBV5-6 to TRBJ1-5, with a possible D match to TRBD1 (5 bases). CDR1 and CDR2 from the germline V gene are SGHDT and YYEEEE. The CDR3 spans 13 residues. Trimming shortened V by 4 bases and J by 6 bases, and 11 bases separated the two germline ends. CDR3 coding DNA: TGTGCCAGCAGCCCGGGGGGGGGTCAGCCCCAGCATTTT. This sequence encodes CASSPGGGQPQHF.

The chain joins TRBV5-1 to TRBJ1-2; TRBD1 matches at 7 bases. The CDR3 spans 15 residues. V shed 2 bases, J shed 8 bases, and the junction held 12 bases outside the gene matches. Germline CDR1 reads SGHRS; CDR2 reads YFSETQ. CDR3 bases: TGCGCCAGCAGCTTCGGGACAGCATGGACTGGGGGCTACACCTTC. Translated, it gives CASSFGTAWTGGYTF.

The CDR3 DNA sequence: TGTGCCAGCAGCTGGGGGACTAGCGGGGGAATCGGCACAGATACGCAGTATTTT. This encodes CASSWGTSGGIGTDTQYF. V is TRBV7-9 and J is TRBJ2-3, with TRBD2 matching over 14 bases. Germline V lookup: CDR1 SEHNR, CDR2 FQNEAQ (reference sequence). V dropped 4 bases and J dropped 1; count of bases not matched to a gene: 7. The CDR3 length is 18 residues.

The gene calls are TRBV30 and TRBJ1-5; D ambiguous. The V gene lost 3 bases and the J gene lost 6 bases, with 12 bases spanning the gap. Germline lookup yields CDR1 GTSNPN and CDR2 SVGIG (reference sequence). The CDR3 is 13 residues long. The CDR3 DNA sequence: TGTGCCTGGAGCTCCGGGGTGCGTCAGCCCCAGCATTTT. Its translation: CAWSSGVRQPQHF.

V gene TRBV7-2 combines with J gene TRBJ2-2, with 7 bases identical to TRBD2. This CDR3 spans 16 amino acids. Trimming took 5 bases from V and 2 from J; bases not matched to a gene: 8. Germline V gene sequence: CDR1 SGHTA, CDR2 FQGNSA. The CDR3 DNA reads as TGTGCCAGCAGCGCCTTCGGCGGGGGAAACACCGGGGAGCTGTTTTTT. Translated, it gives CASSAFGGGNTGELFF.

This chain connects TRBV29-1 to TRBJ2-5; a weak D match, TRBD1 (5 bases). The CDR3 runs 15 residues. V dropped 8 bases and J dropped 2 bases, with 21 bases sitting between them. Germline V gene data show CDR1 as SQVTM and CDR2 as ANQGSEA. The CDR3 is CSPEVGQVNQETQYF. In DNA form, the CDR3 reads TGCAGCCCCGAGGTGGGGCAGGTCAATCAAGAGACCCAGTACTTC.

The chain joins TRBV4-3 to TRBJ1-1; D might be TRBD1 (5 bases). From germline, CDR1 is LGHNA and CDR2 YSLEER. Trimming pared 0 bases from V and 5 bases from J, leaving 10 bases between. This CDR3 spans 14 amino acids. CDR3: CASSQDQGGTEAFF. CDR3 nucleotide sequence: TGCGCCAGCAGCCAAGATCAGGGAGGGACTGAAGCTTTCTTT.

Here the CDR3 reads CASSDSSGGNEQFF. Here the CDR3 DNA reads TGTGCCAGCAGTGACTCTAGCGGGGGGAATGAGCAGTTCTTC. The chain carries TRBV6-4 and TRBJ2-1, with 10 positions matching TRBD2. This CDR3 region has 14 residues. V lost 0 bases to trimming and J lost 7 bases; unmatched junction nucleotides: 0. The V gene's germline CDR1 is MRHNA and CDR2 SNTAGT.

The rearrangement uses TRBV10-3 and TRBJ2-1, with 11 bases lining up with TRBD2. V was clipped by 4 bases and J by 10 bases; unmatched bases: 9. CDR1 ENHRY and CDR2 SYGVKD come from the germline V gene. The CDR3 runs to 15 residues. CDR3 bases: TGTGCCATCAGTGTATTAGCGGGGGGGCCGGGGGAGCAGTTCTTC. It translates to CAISVLAGGPGEQFF.

The genes are TRBV27 and TRBJ2-5; TRBD2 matches 8 bases. Germline trimming cut 4 bases from V and 0 bases from J; bases unmatched to any gene: 7. Per germline, CDR1 MNHEY and CDR2 SMNVEV (reference sequence). The CDR3 extends over 16 amino acids. CDR3: CASSSYRGGYQETQYF. DNA for the CDR3: TGTGCCAGCAGTTCCTATCGGGGGGGGTACCAAGAGACCCAGTACTTC.

The genes are TRBV4-3 and TRBJ1-5; no clear D gene. The V and J ends lost 0 bases and 0 bases respectively, with 9 bases between them. The CDR3 runs 16 residues. Germline V gene data show CDR1 as LGHNA and CDR2 as YSLEER. CDR3 sequence (DNA): TGCGCCAGCAGCCAAGATAGAACAGCTAGCAATCAGCCCCAGCATTTT. This translates into CASSQDRTASNQPQHF.

V gene TRBV28 combines with J gene TRBJ1-2; D unresolved. The CDR3 sequence is 15 residues long. V lost 3 bases to trimming and J lost 4 bases, with 15 bases between them. CDR1 is MDHEN and CDR2 is SYDVKM in the germline V gene. The CDR3 sequence is CASSFFDRRGYGYTF. The CDR3, as DNA: TGTGCCAGCAGTTTTTTTGACCGCCGCGGCTATGGCTACACCTTC.

A few counts support this clone. The V gene is TRBV18, the J gene TRBJ2-2; no reliable D call. Germline CDR1 is KGHSH and CDR2 is LQKENI. Trimming removed 1 base at V and 5 bases at J, with 14 bases between. The CDR3 totals 16 residues. CDR3 amino acids: CASSPRGGYGTGELFF. The CDR3 nucleotides are TGTGCCAGCTCACCACGAGGCGGTTATGGGACCGGGGAGCTGTTTTTT. Full variable domain (rest looked up from reference TRBV18 and TRBJ2-2): NAGVMQNPRHLVRRRGQEARLRCSPMKGHSHVYWYRQLPEEGLKFMVYLQKENIIDESGMPKERFSAEFPKEGPSILRIQQVVRGDSAAYFCASSPRGGYGTGELFFGEGSRLTVL.

This chain links TRBV5-1 with TRBJ1-2, with D tentatively TRBD1 (6 bases). CDR3 length: 14 residues. The germline gives CDR1 SGHRS, CDR2 YFSETQ. The V gene lost 4 bases and the J gene lost 3 bases, with 13 bases spanning the gap. CDR3 sequence reads: CASSEGGGDYGYTF. The CDR3 DNA reads TGCGCCAGCAGCGAAGGCGGGGGCGACTATGGCTACACCTTC.

This sequence joins TRBV30 and TRBJ2-1, with TRBD2 matching 7 bases. The CDR3 extends over 15 amino acids. The trim removed 0 bases at V and 2 bases at J, leaving 4 bases unmatched. Germline V gene lookup returns CDR1 GTSNPN and CDR2 SVGIG (reference sequence). The CDR3 here is CAWSVPGGTYNEQFF. CDR3 in DNA: TGTGCCTGGAGTGTACCCGGGGGGACCTACAATGAGCAGTTCTTC. The entire variable domain, with the rest obtained from reference TRBV30 and TRBJ2-1, is as follows: SQTIHQWPATLVQPVGSPLSLECTVEGTSNPNLYWYRQAAGRGLQLLFYSVGIGQISSEVPQNLSASRPQDRQFILSSKKLLLSDSGFYLCAWSVPGGTYNEQFFGPGTRLTVL.

The gene calls are TRBV19 and TRBJ1-6; D is unclear. V was pared by 3 bases and J by 9 bases, with 15 bases between. The CDR3 loop spans 15 amino acids. CDR1 and CDR2 (germline): LNHDA, SQIVND (reference sequence). CDR3 amino acids: CASSIILRPLSPLHF. As DNA, the CDR3 is TGTGCCAGTAGTATTATCTTGAGGCCACTTTCACCCCTCCACTTT.

This clone came up once. The CDR3 region has the DNA TGTGCCAGCAGCTTGGGTTTCTTGTCTGGAAACACCATATATTTT. Amino acids: CASSLGFLSGNTIYF. This chain links TRBV5-6 with TRBJ1-3; D is ambiguous. Trimming cost V 0 bases and J 1 base, with 8 bases left between them. The CDR3 sequence is 15 residues long. Germline V gene lookup returns CDR1 SGHDT and CDR2 YYEEEE.

A single count supports this clone. J is TRBJ1-1 and V is TRBV7-2; possibly TRBD1 for D (5 bases). The CDR3 length is 15 residues. Germline V gives CDR1 SGHTA, CDR2 FQGNSA. The germline V and J ends were trimmed by 8 bases and 0 bases, with 16 bases remaining between them. CDR3 nucleotides: TGTGCCAGCTTCCCGGGGCGGGAGTTGAACACTGAAGCTTTCTTT. Residues: CASFPGRELNTEAFF.

V is TRBV7-8 and J is TRBJ2-7; a weak D match, TRBD2 (6 bases). Germline V gives CDR1 SGHVS, CDR2 FQNEAQ. This CDR3 spans 16 amino acids. Trimming shortened V by 6 bases and J by 5 bases, and 23 bases separated the two germline ends. The CDR3 sequence is CASSHPGGIKGDEQYF. The CDR3 region has the DNA TGTGCCAGCAGTCACCCAGGAGGGATAAAGGGTGACGAGCAGTACTTC.